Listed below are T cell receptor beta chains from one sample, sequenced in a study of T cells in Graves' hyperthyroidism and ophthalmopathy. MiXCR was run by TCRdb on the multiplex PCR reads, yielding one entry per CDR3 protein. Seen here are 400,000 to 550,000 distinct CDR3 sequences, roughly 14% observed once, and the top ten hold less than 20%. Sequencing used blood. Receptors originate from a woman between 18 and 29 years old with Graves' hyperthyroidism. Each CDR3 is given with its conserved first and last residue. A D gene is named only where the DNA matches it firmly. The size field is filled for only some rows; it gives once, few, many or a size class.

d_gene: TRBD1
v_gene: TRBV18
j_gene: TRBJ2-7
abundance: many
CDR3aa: CASAPTGNHEQYF
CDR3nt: TGTGCCAGCGCACCGACAGGGAATCACGAGCAGTACTTC

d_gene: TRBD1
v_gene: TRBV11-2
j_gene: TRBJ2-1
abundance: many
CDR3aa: CASSSTRDSLSYNEQFF
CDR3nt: TGTGCCAGCAGCTCCACCCGGGACAGCCTCTCCTACAATGAGCAGTTCTTC

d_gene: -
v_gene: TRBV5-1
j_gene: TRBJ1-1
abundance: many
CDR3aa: CAKRTPTEAFF
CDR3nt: TGCGCCAAGAGGACGCCCACTGAAGCTTTCTTT

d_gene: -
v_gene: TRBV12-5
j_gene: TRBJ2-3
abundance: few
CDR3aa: CASGLPPVGTPYF
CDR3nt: TGTGCTAGTGGTTTGCCCCCGGTCGGGACTCCGTATTTT

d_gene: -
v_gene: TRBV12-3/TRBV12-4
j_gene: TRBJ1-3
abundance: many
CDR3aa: CASSPYGNTIYF
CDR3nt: TGTGCCAGCAGCCCCTATGGAAACACCATATATTTT

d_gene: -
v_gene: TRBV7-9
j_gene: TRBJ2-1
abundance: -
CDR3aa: CASSLATWTEQFF
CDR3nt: TGTGCCAGCAGCTTAGCGACTTGGACAGAGCAGTTCTTC

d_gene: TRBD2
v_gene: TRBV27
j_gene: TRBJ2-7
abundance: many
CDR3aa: CASSRLVSGSSYEQYF
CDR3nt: TGTGCCAGCAGTAGGCTGGTCAGCGGGAGTTCCTACGAGCAGTACTTC

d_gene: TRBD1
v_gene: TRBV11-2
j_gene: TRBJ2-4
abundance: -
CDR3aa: CASSSLRGQMDIQYF
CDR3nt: TGTGCCAGCAGCTCCCTGAGGGGACAGATGGACATTCAGTACTTC

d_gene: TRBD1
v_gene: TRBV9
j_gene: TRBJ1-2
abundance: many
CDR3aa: CASSSGGGSSYGYTF
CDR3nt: TGTGCCAGCAGCTCAGGGGGGGGCTCGAGCTATGGCTACACCTTC

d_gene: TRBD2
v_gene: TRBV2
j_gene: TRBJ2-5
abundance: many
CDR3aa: CASSASGSFLAVGETQYF
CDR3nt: TGTGCCAGCAGTGCTAGCGGGAGTTTTCTGGCTGTGGGAGAGACCCAGTACTTC

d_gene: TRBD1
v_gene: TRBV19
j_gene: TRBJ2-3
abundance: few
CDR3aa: CASSIPGRGLGDTQYF
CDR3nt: TGTGCCAGTAGTATACCGGGCAGGGGGCTAGGAGATACGCAGTATTTT

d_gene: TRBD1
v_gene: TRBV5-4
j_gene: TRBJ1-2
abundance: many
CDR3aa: CASSLPGQGSGDGYTF
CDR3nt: TGTGCCAGCAGCTTGCCGGGACAGGGGTCCGGGGATGGCTACACCTTC

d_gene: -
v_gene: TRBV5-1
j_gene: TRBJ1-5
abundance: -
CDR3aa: CASSQQGKSNQPQHF
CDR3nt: TGCGCCAGCAGCCAACAGGGAAAAAGCAATCAGCCCCAGCATTTT

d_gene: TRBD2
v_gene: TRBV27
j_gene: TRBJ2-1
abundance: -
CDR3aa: CASSATSGVGRGSEQFF
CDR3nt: TGTGCCAGCAGTGCGACTAGCGGGGTAGGGAGGGGTAGTGAGCAGTTCTTC

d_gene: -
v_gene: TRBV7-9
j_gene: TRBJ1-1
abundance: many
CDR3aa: CASSLRDGGITEAFF
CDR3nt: TGTGCCAGCAGCTTAAGGGACGGAGGGATCACTGAAGCTTTCTTT

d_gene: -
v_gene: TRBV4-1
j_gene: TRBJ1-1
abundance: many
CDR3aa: CASSQADRTFNTEAFF
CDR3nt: TGCGCCAGCAGCCAAGCCGACAGGACGTTTAACACTGAAGCTTTCTTT

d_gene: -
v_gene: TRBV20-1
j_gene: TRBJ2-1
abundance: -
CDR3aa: CSARGASGSYNEQFF
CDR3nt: TGCAGTGCTAGAGGGGCTAGTGGGTCCTACAATGAGCAGTTCTTC

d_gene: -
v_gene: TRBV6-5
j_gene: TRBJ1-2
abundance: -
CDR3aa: CASSRRDRYGYTF
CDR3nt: TGTGCCAGCAGTCGCCGGGACCGATATGGCTACACCTTC

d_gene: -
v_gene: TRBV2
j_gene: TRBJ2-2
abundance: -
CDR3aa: CASSTRGRHTGKLFF
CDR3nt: TGTGCCAGCAGTACCCGGGGGCGCCACACCGGGAAGCTGTTTTTT

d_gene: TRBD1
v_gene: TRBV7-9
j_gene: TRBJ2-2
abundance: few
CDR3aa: CASSLVGQINTGELFF
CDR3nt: TGTGCCAGCAGCTTAGTGGGACAGATAAACACCGGGGAGCTGTTTTTT

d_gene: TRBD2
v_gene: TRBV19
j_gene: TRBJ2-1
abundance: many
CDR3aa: CASSMRWTSENNEQFF
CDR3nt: TGTGCCAGTAGTATGAGATGGACTAGCGAGAACAATGAGCAGTTCTTC